Listed here are 32 T cell receptor beta chains from one sample, sequenced in a study of T cell responses to AZD1222 COVID-19 vaccine (dated by TCRdb to the early 2020s). Libraries were built with the immunoSEQ multiplex PCR assay. TCRdb took this table from immuneACCESS and kept in-frame rearrangements with V and J called. Such tables lack part of the clones; where checked against another copy, unresolved V genes explain under half of the gap, and the rest is unexplained. The sample table shows approximately 140,000 clones, and roughly 94% are seen once. Around 1.3% of the sample goes to the ten largest clones. The time point label of this sample denotes: baseline before first vaccination. The sequencing here drew on peripheral blood, taken on day 0 of AZD1222 vaccination. These receptor sequences come from an adult in good health.

This chain links TRBV18 with TRBJ2-7; D call uncertain. V lost 2 bases and J lost 1, with 3 bases in between. Germline loops: CDR1 KGHSH, CDR2 LQKENI. The CDR3 spans 12 residues. The CDR3 spells CASSPGSYEQYV. CDR3 in DNA: TGTGCCAGCTCACCAGGATCCTACGAGCAGTACGTC.

The chain joins TRBV19 to TRBJ2-3, with 12 bases matching TRBD2. CDR1 LNHDA and CDR2 SQIVND come from the germline V gene (reference sequence). V was pared by 6 bases and J by 5 bases, with 12 bases of the junction left unmatched. The CDR3 has 17 amino acids. The CDR3 bases are TGTGCCAGTAGCCATCTAAGACTAGCGGGAGCGGGAGATACGCAGTATTTT. Protein product: CASSHLRLAGAGDTQYF. Complete variable domain (other parts from reference TRBV19 and TRBJ2-3): DGGITQSPKYLFRKEGQNVTLSCEQNLNHDAMYWYRQDPGQGLRLIYYSQIVNDFQKGDIAEGYSVSREKKESFPLTVTSAQKNPTAFYLCASSHLRLAGAGDTQYFGPGTRLTVL.

The chain couples TRBV7-7 to TRBJ2-7; 9 nucleotides line up with TRBD1. After removal of 5 bases from V and 2 bases from J, the junction contained 16 bases not matched to a gene. Germline V gene data show CDR1 as SSHAT and CDR2 as FNYEAQ (reference sequence). CDR3 length: 18 residues. In DNA form, the CDR3 reads TGTGCCAGCAGCCCGAGCCGGGTCAAGGGACAGGGCCCCTACGAGCAGTACGTC. It specifies CASSPSRVKGQGPYEQYV.

The V call is TRBV11-2, the J call TRBJ1-2, with unresolved D. V was shortened by 5 bases and J by 8 bases, with 12 bases between the two germline ends. CDR1 is SGHAT, CDR2 FQNNGV, per germline. The CDR3 is made up of 12 amino acids. The CDR3 loop reads CASSPEGRGYTF. CDR3 bases: TGTGCCAGCAGCCCTGAGGGCCGAGGCTACACCTTC.

The chain employs TRBV19 and TRBJ1-1; a possible D gene is TRBD1 (6 bases). V was trimmed by 5 bases and J by 3 bases, leaving 7 bases between them. Germline CDR1 reads LNHDA; CDR2 reads SQIVND (reference sequence). This CDR3 is built from 12 residues. CDR3 nucleotide sequence: TGTGCCAGTAGTCGGGGGCACACTGAAGCTTTCTTT. Its protein is CASSRGHTEAFF.

The V and J genes are TRBV18 and TRBJ2-5, with 11 bases identical to TRBD1. Germline V gene sequence: CDR1 KGHSH, CDR2 LQKENI. The junction had 11 bases not matched to a gene; V was cut back by 6 bases and J by 5 bases. The CDR3 runs 16 residues. CDR3: CASSPAGTGGWETQYF. The DNA for the CDR3 is TGTGCCAGCTCGCCCGCCGGGACAGGGGGTTGGGAGACCCAGTACTTC. The full variable domain, its missing parts supplied by reference TRBV18 and TRBJ2-5, is NAGVMQNPRHLVRRRGQEARLRCSPMKGHSHVYWYRQLPEEGLKFMVYLQKENIIDESGMPKERFSAEFPKEGPSILRIQQVVRGDSAAYFCASSPAGTGGWETQYFGPGTRLLVL.

The V and J genes are TRBV29-1 and TRBJ1-1; no reliable D call. The V gene's germline CDR1 is SQVTM and CDR2 ANQGSEA. V lost 7 bases and J lost 4, with 16 bases in between. The CDR3 length is 13 residues. CDR3 region: CSGSVKYGTEAFF. For the CDR3, the DNA is TGCAGCGGGTCCGTTAAGTATGGCACTGAAGCTTTCTTT.

This chain joins TRBV27 and TRBJ1-2; TRBD1 aligns across 11 bases. The CDR3 runs to 19 residues. The trim removed 7 bases at V and 5 bases at J, leaving 21 bases unmatched. The germline CDR1 and CDR2 sequences are MNHEY and SMNVEV (reference sequence). The CDR3 protein is CASTLRGRTGGLLRYGYTF. In DNA, the CDR3 is TGTGCCAGCACCTTGAGAGGCCGGACAGGGGGCTTGTTACGTTATGGCTACACCTTC.

The V gene is TRBV28, the J gene TRBJ2-3, with unresolved D. Germline V CDR1 and CDR2: MDHEN, SYDVKM. This CDR3 contains 12 residues. V gave up 3 bases and J gave up 6 bases, with 7 bases separating them. The CDR3 spells CASSLPADTQYF. For the CDR3, the DNA is TGTGCCAGCAGTTTGCCCGCGGATACGCAGTATTTT.

CDR3 sequence (DNA): TGTGCCATCAGTGACAGGGCTAACACTGAAGCTTTCTTT. Protein: CAISDRANTEAFF. The rearrangement joins TRBV10-3 to TRBJ1-1; a weak D match, TRBD1 (5 bases). This CDR3 has 13 amino acids. CDR1 is ENHRY and CDR2 is SYGVKD in the germline V gene. V lost 3 bases, J lost 2 bases, and 7 bases lay in between.

This chain links TRBV11-2 with TRBJ2-7; no definite D call. V was shortened by 0 bases and J by 7 bases, with 10 bases between the two germline ends. Germline CDR1 is SGHAT and CDR2 is FQNNGV. The CDR3 is 13 amino acids. The CDR3 nucleotides read TGTGCCAGCAGCTTAGATTTGAGTGGTGAGCAGTACGTC. Protein sequence: CASSLDLSGEQYV.

This chain uses TRBV28 with TRBJ2-3, with D maybe TRBD1 (5 bases). The germline gives CDR1 MDHEN, CDR2 SYDVKM. Trimming cost V 2 bases and J 6 bases, with 15 bases left between them. The length of the CDR3 is 15 residues. The CDR3 region is CASSLRLGARDTQYF. CDR3 in DNA: TGTGCCAGCAGTTTAAGGCTAGGGGCCAGGGATACGCAGTATTTT.

The table lists this clone with a few counts. The V and J genes are TRBV18 and TRBJ1-4; 7 nucleotides agree with TRBD1. Germline V gene data show CDR1 as KGHSH and CDR2 as LQKENI. The CDR3 covers 14 residues. V was pared by 3 bases and J by 3 bases, with 1 base of the junction left unmatched. The CDR3 is CASSPRGANEKLFF. The CDR3 bases are TGTGCCAGCTCACCCAGGGGGGCTAATGAAAAACTGTTTTTT.

The V and J genes are TRBV3-1 (or the pseudogene TRBV3-2) and TRBJ1-1; TRBD1 agrees at 9 bases. The CDR3 runs to 14 residues. In germline, CDR1 is LGHDT, CDR2 YNNKEL (reference sequence). J gave up 3 bases and V 3 bases, and 2 bases lay outside the gene matches. The CDR3: CASSHWDRDTEAFF. CDR3 coding DNA: TGTGCCAGCAGCCATTGGGACAGGGACACTGAAGCTTTCTTT.

The genes are TRBV7-9 and TRBJ1-3; D is undetermined. This CDR3 has 15 residues. Trimming stripped 1 base from V and 0 bases from J, with 7 bases between. CDR1 is SEHNR, CDR2 FQNEAQ, per germline (reference sequence). Here the CDR3 reads CASSLGRRSGNTIYF. The DNA of the CDR3 is TGTGCCAGCAGCTTAGGTAGACGCTCTGGAAACACCATATATTTT.

The chain has TRBV5-1 and TRBJ1-4; 7 bases match TRBD1. Germline CDR1 is SGHRS and CDR2 is YFSETQ. Trimming removed 2 bases from V and 8 bases from J; junction bases left unmatched: 9. This CDR3 contains 15 residues. CDR3 nucleotide sequence: TGCGCCAGCAGCTTCCGCGGACAGGCCCTCGAAAAACTGTTTTTT. Its translation: CASSFRGQALEKLFF.

The chain couples TRBV4-1 to TRBJ2-2; a weak D match, TRBD1 (6 bases). The ends were cut back, 1 base at V and 4 bases at J, with 16 bases in the middle. Germline CDR1 and CDR2: MGHRA and YSYEKL. CDR3 size: 17 residues. The CDR3 is CASSQGPTGRSTGELFF. CDR3 nucleotides: TGCGCCAGCAGCCAAGGACCGACAGGCAGGTCCACCGGGGAGCTGTTTTTT.

This clone occurred once. CDR3: CASGQGGNQPQHF. CDR3 in DNA: TGTGCCAGTGGACAGGGAGGCAATCAGCCCCAGCATTTT. The chain combines TRBV6-6 with TRBJ1-5; TRBD1 matches at 8 bases. Germline V gene sequence: CDR1 MNHNY, CDR2 SVGAGI (reference sequence). With 9 bases clipped from V and 2 bases from J, the junction kept 3 bases outside the gene matches. The CDR3 spans 13 residues.

The V call is TRBV3-1 (or the pseudogene TRBV3-2), the J call TRBJ2-3; tentatively, D is TRBD1 (5 bases). The CDR3 is made up of 13 amino acids. Trimming pared 3 bases from V and 4 bases from J, leaving 8 bases between. From germline, CDR1 is LGHDT and CDR2 YNNKEL (reference sequence). CDR3: CASSQSGSDTQYF. The DNA of the CDR3 is TGTGCCAGCAGCCAGTCAGGGTCAGATACGCAGTATTTT.

The chain recombines TRBV5-1 with TRBJ2-1, with 14 bases fitting TRBD2. The CDR3 is 18 residues long. Germline V gene data show CDR1 as SGHRS and CDR2 as YFSETQ. V lost 4 bases to trimming and J lost 1 base; unmatched junction nucleotides: 7. The CDR3 DNA follows: TGCGCCAGCAGCCCCGGACTAGCGGGAGGTTCATCCTACAATGAGCAGTTCTTC. This codes for CASSPGLAGGSSYNEQFF. The full variable domain, its missing parts supplied by reference TRBV5-1 and TRBJ2-1, is KAGVTQTPRYLIKTRGQQVTLSCSPISGHRSVSWYQQTPGQGLQFLFEYFSETQRNKGNFPGRFSGRQFSNSRSEMNVSTLELGDSALYLCASSPGLAGGSSYNEQFFGPGTRLTVL.

CDR3 loop: CASSRLDNSPLHF. The CDR3 DNA reads as TGTGCCAGTAGTAGGCTGGATAATTCACCCCTCCACTTT. The V and J genes are TRBV19 and TRBJ1-6, with unresolved D. Per the germline V gene, CDR1 is LNHDA and CDR2 is SQIVND (reference sequence). CDR3 size: 13 residues. V lost 4 bases and J lost 5, with 6 bases in between.

The J gene is TRBJ2-1, the V gene TRBV5-1; D remains unclear. The CDR3 is 16 amino acids. Per the germline V gene, CDR1 is SGHRS and CDR2 is YFSETQ. Trimming took 0 bases from V and 1 from J, leaving 11 bases between them. The CDR3 loop reads CASSLVLLGSYNEQFF. Here the CDR3 DNA reads TGCGCCAGCAGCTTGGTCCTCCTAGGTTCCTACAATGAGCAGTTCTTC.

CDR3 bases: TGCGCCAGCAGCCTAGGGAGTTCGGGAAACACCATATATTTT. The encoded protein is CASSLGSSGNTIYF. The chain couples TRBV4-1 to TRBJ1-3, with D uncertain. V was shortened by 4 bases and J by 4 bases, with 11 bases between the two germline ends. The CDR3 length is 14 residues. From germline, CDR1 is MGHRA and CDR2 YSYEKL.

This sequence joins TRBV5-1 and TRBJ1-3; 7 nucleotides line up with TRBD1. Germline CDR1 and CDR2: SGHRS and YFSETQ. This CDR3 is 16 amino acids long. Trimming took 1 base from V and 0 from J; bases not matched to a gene: 4. CDR3 in amino acids: CASSLTGANSGNTIYF. As DNA, the CDR3 is TGCGCCAGCAGCTTGACAGGGGCCAACTCTGGAAACACCATATATTTT. The variable domain in full, completed from reference TRBV5-1 and TRBJ1-3, reads KAGVTQTPRYLIKTRGQQVTLSCSPISGHRSVSWYQQTPGQGLQFLFEYFSETQRNKGNFPGRFSGRQFSNSRSEMNVSTLELGDSALYLCASSLTGANSGNTIYFGEGSWLTVV.

The chain carries TRBV18 and TRBJ2-3; D gene unclear. Trimming removed 3 bases at V and 6 bases at J, with 10 bases between. The germline V gene encodes CDR1 KGHSH and CDR2 LQKENI. The CDR3 length is 13 residues. The CDR3 spells CASSPPQTDTQYF. CDR3 nucleotide sequence: TGTGCCAGCTCACCCCCTCAGACCGATACGCAGTATTTT.

The chain combines TRBV6-5 with TRBJ1-2, with 8 bases matching TRBD1. CDR3 length equals 15 residues. V lost 4 bases, J lost 5 bases, and 9 bases stayed unmatched. In germline, CDR1 is MNHEY, CDR2 SVGAGI. In DNA form, the CDR3 reads TGTGCCAGCAGTTGGACAGGGATGGGAATATATGGCTACACCTTC. Protein: CASSWTGMGIYGYTF.

V is TRBV6-5 and J is TRBJ2-1; possibly TRBD2 for D (6 bases). CDR1 and CDR2 from the germline V gene are MNHEY and SVGAGI. Trimming left V 8 bases short and J 10 bases short, with 24 bases between. This CDR3 has 15 residues. CDR3 amino acids: CASSPPGTFPQEQFF. The CDR3 bases are TGTGCCAGCTCCCCACCCGGGACTTTCCCTCAAGAGCAGTTCTTC.

V gene TRBV27 combines with J gene TRBJ1-5; D is uncertain. V lost 2 bases and J lost 7, with 9 bases in between. The CDR3 has 13 amino acids. Germline loops: CDR1 MNHEY, CDR2 SMNVEV (reference sequence). In DNA form, the CDR3 reads TGTGCCAGCAGTTTAGGAGTAGCGCAGCCCCAGCATTTT. This gives the protein CASSLGVAQPQHF.

The DNA of the CDR3 is TGTGCCAGCACTAGAGCTAGCGGGAGTCCCGGGGAGCTGTTTTTT. Protein product: CASTRASGSPGELFF. The chain couples TRBV6-5 to TRBJ2-2, with 10 bases aligning to TRBD2. The V segment lost 7 bases and the J segment 6 bases; nucleotides outside the gene matches: 8. The CDR3 runs 15 residues. Germline V gene sequence: CDR1 MNHEY, CDR2 SVGAGI.

This sequence joins TRBV11-3 and TRBJ2-1, with TRBD2 matching 14 bases. CDR1 and CDR2 from the germline V gene are SGHNT and YENEEA. The CDR3 sequence is 16 residues long. V gave up 1 base and J gave up 7 bases; unmatched junction bases: 3. The CDR3 coding sequence is TGTGCCAGCAGCTTAGGTGGGACTAGCGGGAGTAATGAGCAGTTCTTC. Translation gives CASSLGGTSGSNEQFF.

The chain joins TRBV6-2 or TRBV6-3 to TRBJ1-1; 7 bases map to TRBD1. This CDR3 has 14 amino acids. The germline gives CDR1 MNHEY, CDR2 SVGEGT. J was trimmed by 6 bases and V by 6 bases; bases with no gene match: 10. DNA for the CDR3: TGTGCCAGCAGCCAGACAGGGTCCGTACCTGAAGCTTTCTTT. Translating it yields CASSQTGSVPEAFF.

The chain links TRBV7-9 to TRBJ2-7; TRBD1 matches 7 bases. The CDR3 totals 14 residues. CDR1 and CDR2 from the germline V gene are SEHNR and FQNEAQ (reference sequence). The junction had 3 bases not matched to a gene; V was cut back by 1 base and J by 3 bases. The chain's CDR3 is CASSLGTGYYEQYV. As DNA, the CDR3 is TGTGCCAGCAGCTTAGGGACAGGATACTACGAGCAGTACGTC.